The next 21 T cell receptor beta chains were all read from a single sample in a study of long-term antiretroviral therapy in people with HIV. At survey level, the immunoSEQ assay was run in its v3.0 version. The data were produced by immunoSEQ multiplex PCR, yet TCRdb's version contains in-frame clones alone and is incomplete. The sample contains about 24,000 clones, roughly 95% of which appear only once. This material consisted of unsorted PBMCs, taken roughly 5.1 years after starting antiretroviral therapy. These receptors came from a woman aged 45-60 years with HIV.

The CDR3 region has the DNA TGTGCCAGCAGCGCCGCCGAATCCTACGAGCAGTACTTC. Translating it yields CASSAAESYEQYF. The V gene is TRBV7-6, the J gene TRBJ2-7; D is undetermined. Trimming removed 5 bases from V and 1 base from J, with 9 bases in between. This CDR3 has 13 residues. The germline CDR1 and CDR2 sequences are SGHVS and FNYEAQ.

This clone was observed once. This chain uses TRBV4-2 with TRBJ2-1; 10 bases fit TRBD2. The CDR3 covers 17 residues. Germline CDR1 and CDR2: LGHNA and YNFKEQ. V lost 0 bases and J lost 9; bases outside the gene matches: 11. Here the CDR3 DNA reads TGTGCCAGCAGCCAAGATAGCCTAGCGGGAGATCAAGGTGAGCAGTTCTTC. Its translation: CASSQDSLAGDQGEQFF.

The V and J genes are TRBV6-1 and TRBJ2-5; D remains ambiguous. Germline assignment: CDR1 MNHNS and CDR2 SASEGT. This CDR3 is built from 14 residues. V gave up 5 bases and J gave up 0 bases, with 10 bases separating them. CDR3 in DNA: TGTGCCAGCAGTTCAATGAAGTACCAAGAGACCCAGTACTTC. Translation gives CASSSMKYQETQYF.

The rearrangement links TRBV9 to TRBJ2-3; 11 nucleotides match TRBD2. V shed 1 base, J shed 2 bases, and the junction held 6 bases outside the gene matches. This CDR3 has 17 residues. The germline V gene encodes CDR1 SGDLS and CDR2 YYNGEE. This chain's CDR3 is CASSVTGLAVTTDTQYF. CDR3 in DNA: TGTGCCAGCAGCGTAACGGGACTAGCGGTAACCACAGATACGCAGTATTTT.

This chain uses TRBV27 with TRBJ1-2; 7 bases line up with TRBD1. CDR3 size: 13 residues. The germline gives CDR1 MNHEY, CDR2 SMNVEV (reference sequence). Unmatched junction bases numbered 6, after V lost 8 bases and J lost 3 bases. The CDR3 loop reads CASPSDRDYGYTF. For the CDR3, the DNA is TGTGCCAGCCCCTCCGACAGGGACTATGGCTACACCTTC.

V and J are TRBV5-1 and TRBJ2-7; D is tentatively TRBD1 or TRBD2 (5 bases each). Germline CDR1 is SGHRS and CDR2 is YFSETQ. Trimming took off 4 bases at V and 5 bases at J, with 19 bases between the two ends. This CDR3 comprises 15 residues. The CDR3 loop is CASSTGTTAGDEQYF. DNA of the CDR3: TGCGCCAGCAGCACCGGGACCACAGCTGGAGACGAGCAGTACTTC.

The V call is TRBV28, the J call TRBJ2-6; D ambiguous. With 5 bases removed from V and 0 bases from J, the gap between germline ends came to 8 bases. Per germline, CDR1 MDHEN and CDR2 SYDVKM. The CDR3 spans 15 residues. This CDR3 is CASSQARSGANVLTF. Written as DNA, the CDR3 is TGTGCCAGCAGTCAGGCTCGCTCTGGGGCCAACGTCCTGACTTTC.

The chain links TRBV11-3 to TRBJ2-1, with 9 bases aligning to TRBD2. V lost 3 bases, J lost 0 bases, and 3 bases stayed unmatched. Germline lookup yields CDR1 SGHNT and CDR2 YENEEA. The CDR3 extends over 16 amino acids. CDR3 nucleotide sequence: TGTGCCAGCAGCTTTAGCGGGAGCCCCTCCTACAATGAGCAGTTCTTC. It translates to CASSFSGSPSYNEQFF.

The count of this clone is one. The chain carries TRBV5-6 and TRBJ2-7; D gene unclear. The V end was cut by 0 bases, the J end by 6 bases, with 10 bases between. Germline V gene sequence: CDR1 SGHDT, CDR2 YYEEEE. The CDR3 consists of 13 residues. CDR3 bases: TGTGCCAGCAGCTTGGGCAGACTCCGCGAGCAGTACTTC. Translated, it gives CASSLGRLREQYF.

The chain recombines TRBV5-5 with TRBJ1-5, with D maybe TRBD1 (6 bases). This CDR3 is 16 amino acids long. CDR1 SGHKS and CDR2 YYEKEE come from the germline V gene (reference sequence). V was cut by 1 base and J by 9 bases, with 20 bases left in between. CDR3: CASSLSRDTSFGPQHF. CDR3 DNA sequence: TGTGCCAGCAGCTTGAGTAGGGACACATCATTCGGGCCCCAGCATTTT.

This chain links TRBV19 with TRBJ1-4; D remains unclear. CDR3 length equals 15 residues. V dropped 3 bases and J dropped 0 bases, with 8 bases sitting between them. The germline V gene has CDR1 LNHDA and CDR2 SQIVND (reference sequence). The CDR3 sequence: CASSMFQPTNEKLFF. DNA of the CDR3: TGTGCCAGTAGTATGTTCCAGCCAACTAATGAAAAACTGTTTTTT.

The chain couples TRBV19 to TRBJ2-3; 8 bases line up with TRBD1. The CDR3 is 15 residues long. V trimming: 7 bases; J trimming: 0 bases; junction bases outside the gene matches: 6. Germline values: CDR1 LNHDA, CDR2 SQIVND (reference sequence). In DNA form, the CDR3 reads TGTGCCAGTACCTCGACAGGGGTAAGCACAGATACGCAGTATTTT. Translation: CASTSTGVSTDTQYF.

The genes are TRBV10-3 and TRBJ2-1, with 12 bases fitting TRBD2. The CDR3 covers 15 residues. The V segment lost 5 bases and the J segment 4 bases; nucleotides outside the gene matches: 3. Germline V gives CDR1 ENHRY, CDR2 SYGVKD. The CDR3 is CAISRLAGAYNEQFF. The CDR3 region has the DNA TGTGCCATCAGTAGACTAGCGGGAGCTTACAATGAGCAGTTCTTC.

The chain recombines TRBV18 with TRBJ2-5, with D possibly matching TRBD2 (6 bases). This CDR3 comprises 14 residues. V lost 1 base and J lost 10, with 16 bases in between. Per germline, CDR1 KGHSH and CDR2 LQKENI. CDR3 region: CASSPRLEGDDQYF. CDR3 DNA: TGTGCCAGCTCACCACGATTGGAGGGCGATGACCAGTACTTC.

J is TRBJ2-5 and V is TRBV7-2, with 8 bases fitting TRBD1. CDR3 size: 18 residues. Germline CDR1 reads SGHTA; CDR2 reads FQGNSA. Germline trimming cut 1 base from V and 2 bases from J; bases unmatched to any gene: 12. CDR3 nucleotide sequence: TGTGCCAGCAGCTTAGGGGGGCAGGGGGCGTCGTTTCAAGAGACCCAGTACTTC. Translating it yields CASSLGGQGASFQETQYF.

Only one count was recorded for this clone. The chain is built from TRBV6-5 and TRBJ2-7, with D perhaps matching TRBD1 (6 bases). The CDR3 spans 13 residues. The germline V gene encodes CDR1 MNHEY and CDR2 SVGAGI. V was pared by 6 bases and J by 0 bases, with 9 bases between. CDR3 in DNA: TGTGCCAGCAGGAAACAGGGCTCCTACGAGCAGTACTTC. Translated: CASRKQGSYEQYF.

This chain connects TRBV4-1 to TRBJ2-2; 9 nucleotides agree with TRBD1. Germline values: CDR1 MGHRA, CDR2 YSYEKL. This CDR3 spans 17 amino acids. Trimming at V came to 3 bases and at J to 4 bases, leaving 9 bases not matched to a gene. CDR3 sequence: CASSHFTGGWGTGELFF. CDR3 sequence (DNA): TGCGCCAGCAGCCATTTCACAGGGGGCTGGGGCACCGGGGAGCTGTTTTTT.

The chain is built from TRBV6-6 and TRBJ1-2, with D uncertain. Trimming cost V 0 bases and J 1 base, with 9 bases left between them. Germline loops: CDR1 MNHNY, CDR2 SVGAGI (reference sequence). The CDR3 is made up of 15 amino acids. This CDR3 reads CASSYSLQNNYGYTF. For the CDR3, the DNA is TGTGCCAGCAGTTACTCGTTACAGAATAACTATGGCTACACCTTC.

This chain joins TRBV7-2 and TRBJ2-7, with D tentatively TRBD2 (5 bases). The V gene's germline CDR1 is SGHTA and CDR2 FQGNSA. Trimming removed 4 bases from V and 0 bases from J, with 7 bases in between. CDR3 length equals 13 residues. The CDR3 DNA follows: TGTGCCAGCAGCTATGCGGGCTCCTACGAGCAGTACTTC. Its translation: CASSYAGSYEQYF.

The table lists this clone with a count of one. This rearrangement joins TRBV19 to TRBJ2-3, with D possibly being TRBD1 (6 bases). Germline V gene lookup returns CDR1 LNHDA and CDR2 SQIVND (reference sequence). With 5 bases removed from V and 2 bases from J, the gap between germline ends came to 26 bases. This CDR3 is built from 19 residues. The DNA for the CDR3 is TGTGCCAGTAGTCCGACACTTTGGACAGCTCAATCCTACACAGATACGCAGTATTTT. Its translation: CASSPTLWTAQSYTDTQYF.

The CDR3 coding sequence is TGTGCCAGCAGTCCGAACATGAACACTGAAGCTTTCTTT. Its translation is CASSPNMNTEAFF. This sequence joins TRBV27 and TRBJ1-1; D is uncertain. The CDR3 sequence is 13 residues long. Trimming stripped 5 bases from V and 0 bases from J, with 7 bases between. Germline V CDR1 and CDR2: MNHEY, SMNVEV (reference sequence).